The text below deals with one T cell receptor (beta chain). The target antigen is unknown. The CDR3 is 15 amino acids. Looked up from germline, CDR1 is MGHRA and CDR2 is YSYEKL. Trimming removed 1 base at V and 4 bases at J, with 12 bases between. TCRdb fed the 5' RACE reads into MiXCR, producing one record per CDR3 protein. Of hundreds of thousands of distinct CDR3 sequences listed, more than 20% are singletons. The data were obtained in a study of T-cell memory formation after mild COVID-19. Findings and limits, study-wide: CD4+ contracting clones were mainly CM and EM; CD8+ ones, EMRA. Certain responding clones were present in pre-infection memory, suggesting participation of cross-reactive memory.

The chain joins TRBV4-1 to TRBJ2-3; tentatively, D is TRBD2 (7 bases). The TCR originated in an adult woman who had mild COVID-19 (a few samples of this study predate the infection). Cell type and time point are not known. Sequencing was done on a sample of PBMCs or a T cell subset sorted from them (not recorded which). In nucleotides, the CDR3 is TGCGCCAGCAGCCAAGTGGCGGGGGCCTCAGATACGCAGTATTTT. It yields the protein CASSQVAGASDTQYF.